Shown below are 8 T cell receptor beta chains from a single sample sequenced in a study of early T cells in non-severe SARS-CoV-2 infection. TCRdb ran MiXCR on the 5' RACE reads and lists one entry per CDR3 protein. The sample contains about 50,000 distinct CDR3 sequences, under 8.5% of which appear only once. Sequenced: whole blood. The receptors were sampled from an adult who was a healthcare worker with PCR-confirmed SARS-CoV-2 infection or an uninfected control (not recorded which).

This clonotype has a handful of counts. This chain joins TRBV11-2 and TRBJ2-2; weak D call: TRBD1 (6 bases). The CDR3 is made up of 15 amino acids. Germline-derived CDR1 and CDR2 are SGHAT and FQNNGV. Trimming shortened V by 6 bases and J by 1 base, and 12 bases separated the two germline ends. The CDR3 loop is CASRDTGKNTGELFF. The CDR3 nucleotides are TGTGCCAGCAGGGACACAGGGAAGAACACCGGGGAGCTGTTTTTT.

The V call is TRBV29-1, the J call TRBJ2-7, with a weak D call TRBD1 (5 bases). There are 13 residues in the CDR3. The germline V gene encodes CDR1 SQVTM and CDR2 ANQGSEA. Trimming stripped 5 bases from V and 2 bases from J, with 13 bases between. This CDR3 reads CSVHGQGTYEQYF. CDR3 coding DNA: TGCAGCGTTCACGGCCAGGGCACCTACGAGCAGTACTTC.

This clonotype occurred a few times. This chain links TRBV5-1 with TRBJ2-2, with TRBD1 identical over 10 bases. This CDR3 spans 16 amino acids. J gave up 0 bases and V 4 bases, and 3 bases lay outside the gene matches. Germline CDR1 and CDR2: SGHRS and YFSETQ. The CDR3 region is CASSKDRGANTGELFF. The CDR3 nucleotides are TGCGCCAGCAGCAAGGACAGGGGGGCGAACACCGGGGAGCTGTTTTTT.

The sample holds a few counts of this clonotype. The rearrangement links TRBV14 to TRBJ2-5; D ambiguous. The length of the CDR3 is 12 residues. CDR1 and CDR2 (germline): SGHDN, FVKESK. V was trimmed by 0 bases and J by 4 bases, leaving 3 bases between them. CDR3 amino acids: CASSQDPETQYF. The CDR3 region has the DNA TGTGCCAGCAGCCAAGACCCAGAGACCCAGTACTTC.

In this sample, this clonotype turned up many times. The CDR3 nucleotides are TGTGCCAGCAGTGGTAGGACCCAGTACTTC. It translates to CASSGRTQYF. The chain employs TRBV2 and TRBJ2-5; D gene ambiguous. The germline V gene encodes CDR1 SNHLY and CDR2 FYNNEI. The CDR3 loop spans 10 amino acids. Trimming took 4 bases from V and 7 from J, leaving 4 bases between them.

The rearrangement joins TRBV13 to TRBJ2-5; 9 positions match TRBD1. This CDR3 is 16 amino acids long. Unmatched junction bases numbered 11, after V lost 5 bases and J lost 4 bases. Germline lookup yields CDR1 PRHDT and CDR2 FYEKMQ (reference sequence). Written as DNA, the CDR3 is TGTGCCAGCAGCCCCCGGGGGACAGGGAGAGTAGAGACCCAGTACTTC. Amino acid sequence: CASSPRGTGRVETQYF.

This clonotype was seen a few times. This CDR3 reads CSGEGTSGMYNEQFF. The CDR3 nucleotides are TGCAGCGGCGAGGGGACTAGCGGGATGTACAATGAGCAGTTCTTC. This chain connects TRBV29-1 to TRBJ2-1; 13 bases map to TRBD2. With V trimmed by 7 bases and J by 4 bases, 7 bases remained unmatched. From germline, CDR1 is SQVTM and CDR2 ANQGSEA. CDR3 size: 15 residues.

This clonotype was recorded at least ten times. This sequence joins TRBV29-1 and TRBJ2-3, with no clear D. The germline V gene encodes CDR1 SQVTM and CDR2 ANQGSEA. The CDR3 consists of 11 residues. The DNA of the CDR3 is TGCACCAAATCCGTTGGAGATACGCAGTATTTT. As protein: CTKSVGDTQYF.